A single sample gave rise to the 24 T cell receptor beta chains below, sequenced in a study of control samples from healthy donors and cancer patients. Measured with immunoSEQ multiplex PCR; TCRdb has only the in-frame clones, and not every one. The sample includes over 200,000 clones, about 80% seen only once; the top ten take 10% to 15%. The sequenced material came from PBMCs. These receptors all stem from an older woman with lung cancer.

The chain uses TRBV30 and TRBJ2-7, with D hard to call. The CDR3 loop spans 13 amino acids. Germline CDR1 GTSNPN, CDR2 SVGIG (reference sequence). The V and J ends lost 2 bases and 9 bases respectively, with 17 bases between them. In DNA form, the CDR3 reads TGTGCCTGGAGTCACCTACAGAACCTCGGGCAGTACTTC. As protein: CAWSHLQNLGQYF.

This clone was seen a handful of times. This sequence joins TRBV5-4 and TRBJ1-2, with D perhaps TRBD1 (5 bases). Germline CDR1 SGHNT, CDR2 YYREEE (reference sequence). This CDR3 region has 14 residues. V gave up 4 bases and J gave up 4 bases, with 14 bases separating them. The CDR3 DNA reads TGTGCCAGCAGCGGTGCAGGGTATTCCTATGGCTACACCTTC. Translated: CASSGAGYSYGYTF.

A single count supports this clone. This chain links TRBV4-1 with TRBJ1-1, with 12 bases aligning to TRBD1. Trimming cost V 0 bases and J 4 bases; bases outside gene matches: 12. Germline V gene lookup returns CDR1 MGHRA and CDR2 YSYEKL. The CDR3 sequence is 19 residues long. The CDR3 loop reads CASSQEGTGGGRRGTEAFF. The CDR3 bases are TGCGCCAGCAGCCAAGAAGGGACAGGGGGCGGTAGAAGGGGCACTGAAGCTTTCTTT.

This chain links TRBV5-1 with TRBJ1-4; D is possibly TRBD1 (5 bases). CDR3 length: 16 residues. Germline-derived CDR1 and CDR2 are SGHRS and YFSETQ. Deletions cut 4 bases from V and 0 bases from J, with 13 bases between. The CDR3 DNA follows: TGCGCCAGCAGCGTGTCAGGGAGTGCAACTAATGAAAAACTGTTTTTT. Protein sequence: CASSVSGSATNEKLFF.

V gene TRBV2 combines with J gene TRBJ2-4; TRBD1 is a possible D gene (5 bases). The V and J ends lost 5 bases and 2 bases respectively, with 13 bases between them. The CDR3 is 15 amino acids. Germline CDR1 SNHLY, CDR2 FYNNEI. CDR3 sequence reads: CASSFQGLTKNIQYF. Written as DNA, the CDR3 is TGTGCCAGCAGTTTCCAGGGTTTAACCAAAAACATTCAGTACTTC.

The rearrangement uses TRBV18 and TRBJ2-7; weak D call: TRBD2 (6 bases). This CDR3 region has 16 residues. Between the trimmed V and J ends, which lost 2 bases and 3 bases, there was a span of 17 bases. Germline assignment: CDR1 KGHSH and CDR2 LQKENI. The CDR3 sequence: CASSPKEGRDFYEQYF. In DNA form, the CDR3 reads TGTGCCAGCTCACCAAAGGAGGGCAGGGACTTCTACGAGCAGTACTTC.

The chain links TRBV27 to TRBJ1-1; 7 nucleotides align to TRBD1. CDR3 length equals 18 residues. Trimming cost V 5 bases and J 4 bases; bases outside gene matches: 19. Germline lookup yields CDR1 MNHEY and CDR2 SMNVEV (reference sequence). CDR3 protein: CASSPLSKQGPWGTEAFF. The CDR3 bases are TGTGCCAGCAGTCCGCTCTCTAAACAGGGGCCATGGGGCACTGAAGCTTTCTTT.

Points on this clone: The same CDR3 arises from other DNA sequences in this sample as well. The CDR3 DNA follows: TGTGCCAGCAGCTTGGACCGCAGCTCCTACAATGAGCAGTTCTTC. Amino acid sequence: CASSLDRSSYNEQFF. The rearrangement joins TRBV5-4 to TRBJ2-1; D gene ambiguous. The germline V gene encodes CDR1 SGHNT and CDR2 YYREEE (reference sequence). Trimming removed 0 bases at V and 0 bases at J, with 7 bases between. The CDR3 length is 15 residues.

The chain couples TRBV4-1 to TRBJ2-7; 12 bases agree with TRBD2. Germline V gene data show CDR1 as MGHRA and CDR2 as YSYEKL. This CDR3 has 15 amino acids. After removal of 3 bases from V and 1 base from J, the junction contained 1 base not matched to a gene. As DNA, the CDR3 is TGCGCCAGCAGCCACGGACTAGCGGGATCCTACGAGCAGTACTTC. This sequence encodes CASSHGLAGSYEQYF.

V gene TRBV6-5 combines with J gene TRBJ1-4; D is perhaps TRBD1 (6 bases). There are 14 residues in the CDR3. Germline V gene lookup returns CDR1 MNHEY and CDR2 SVGAGI. V lost 5 bases and J 8 bases, leaving 15 bases between the germline ends. The CDR3 is CASSRGARGEKLFF. CDR3 in DNA: TGTGCCAGCAGTCGGGGGGCCCGGGGAGAAAAACTGTTTTTT.

The chain couples TRBV2 to TRBJ1-5, with D possibly being TRBD1 (5 bases). CDR3 length: 14 residues. Germline assignment: CDR1 SNHLY and CDR2 FYNNEI. The ends were cut back, 11 bases at V and 3 bases at J, with 17 bases in the middle. CDR3 protein: CASDLGALNQPQHF. The CDR3 coding sequence is TGTGCCTCGGACTTAGGGGCTCTCAATCAGCCCCAGCATTTT.

This clone was recorded once. The chain uses TRBV5-1 and TRBJ2-1; 15 positions match TRBD2. The J segment lost 4 bases and the V segment lost 3 bases, leaving 5 bases of the junction unmatched. The CDR3 length is 17 residues. Germline V gives CDR1 SGHRS, CDR2 YFSETQ. The CDR3 nucleotides are TGCGCCAGCAGCTGGGGACTAGCGGGAGGAGATTACAATGAGCAGTTCTTC. Protein sequence: CASSWGLAGGDYNEQFF.

The chain has TRBV12-1 and TRBJ2-7; TRBD2 is the table's D call and was not checked against the DNA. TRBV12-1 corresponds to a pseudogene. The CDR3 is made up of 16 amino acids. The CDR3 is CASSWTSGTPSYEQYF. The CDR3 DNA follows: TGTGCCAGCAGCTGGACTAGCGGGACCCCCTCCTACGAGCAGTACTTC.

J is TRBJ1-5 and V is TRBV7-2; 9 bases fit TRBD1. The CDR3 consists of 15 residues. The junction had 3 bases not matched to a gene; V was cut back by 5 bases and J by 1 base. CDR1 and CDR2 from the germline V gene are SGHTA and FQGNSA. CDR3 bases: TGTGCCAGCAGCACGGGACAGGGCAGCAATCAGCCCCAGCATTTT. Protein: CASSTGQGSNQPQHF.

This clone was seen a handful of times. V gene TRBV7-9 combines with J gene TRBJ2-1; D is unclear. Germline lookup yields CDR1 SEHNR and CDR2 FQNEAQ (reference sequence). V lost 5 bases and J lost 12, with 20 bases in between. The CDR3 runs to 14 residues. The CDR3 reads CASSVSPVVDGQFF. The DNA of the CDR3 is TGTGCCAGCAGCGTAAGCCCGGTAGTTGATGGGCAGTTCTTC. Supplemented by reference TRBV7-9 and TRBJ2-1, the full variable domain reads DTGVSQNPRHKITKRGQNVTFRCDPISEHNRLYWYRQTLGQGPEFLTYFQNEAQLEKSRLLSDRFSAERPKGSFSTLEIQRTEQGDSAMYLCASSVSPVVDGQFFGPGTRLTVL.

V usage is TRBV5-1 and J usage is TRBJ1-4; 7 bases map to TRBD1. Germline CDR1 and CDR2: SGHRS and YFSETQ. Trimming removed 4 bases from V and 5 bases from J; junction bases left unmatched: 8. The CDR3 is 15 residues long. The CDR3 nucleotides are TGCGCCAGCAGCCTCGGGACAGCCCCCAATGAAAAACTGTTTTTT. Amino acids: CASSLGTAPNEKLFF.

This chain connects TRBV19 to TRBJ1-5, with D possibly TRBD1 on 6 matching bases. The germline CDR1 and CDR2 sequences are LNHDA and SQIVND (reference sequence). V was trimmed by 7 bases and J by 4 bases, leaving 20 bases between them. The CDR3 consists of 16 residues. The CDR3 DNA sequence: TGTGCCAGTATCTGGTCACAGGCGGGGGCGAATCAGCCCCAGCATTTT. It specifies CASIWSQAGANQPQHF.

This chain joins TRBV10-3 and TRBJ2-7; 7 bases align to TRBD1. V was pared by 6 bases and J by 0 bases, with 2 bases of the junction left unmatched. This CDR3 comprises 13 residues. Germline V gene data show CDR1 as ENHRY and CDR2 as SYGVKD. The DNA of the CDR3 is TGTGCCATCAGCTGGACAGGCTCCTACGAGCAGTACTTC. It translates to CAISWTGSYEQYF.

The genes are TRBV29-1 and TRBJ2-7; tentative D call: TRBD2 (7 bases). Germline CDR1 reads SQVTM; CDR2 reads ANQGSEA. The CDR3 is 14 residues long. V was pared by 6 bases and J by 3 bases, with 18 bases between. The CDR3 region is CSVAHGGGRYEQYF. CDR3 nucleotide sequence: TGCAGCGTCGCCCACGGCGGGGGCCGCTACGAGCAGTACTTC.

The V call is TRBV28, the J call TRBJ1-3; no definite D call. V lost 1 base to trimming and J lost 7 bases, with 14 bases between them. The CDR3 covers 15 residues. Germline-derived CDR1 and CDR2 are MDHEN and SYDVKM. The CDR3 here is CASSLYSSIGNTIYF. The CDR3 coding sequence is TGTGCCAGCAGTTTATACTCCTCGATAGGTAACACCATATATTTT.

The chain joins TRBV10-3 to TRBJ1-6, with a weak D call TRBD1 (6 bases). V shed 6 bases and J shed 10 bases, with 13 bases lying between them. Per the germline V gene, CDR1 is ENHRY and CDR2 is SYGVKD. The CDR3 runs 13 residues. This CDR3 reads CAISTEGGSPLHF. DNA for the CDR3: TGTGCCATCAGCACAGAGGGGGGCTCACCCCTCCACTTT.

The CDR3, as DNA: TGTGCCAGCACCCCCAGGGGGATAGCTGAAGCTTTCTTT. It encodes CASTPRGIAEAFF. The chain joins TRBV6-5 to TRBJ1-1; 7 bases fit TRBD1. Looked up from germline, CDR1 is MNHEY and CDR2 is SVGAGI. The CDR3 is 13 residues long. V trimming: 7 bases; J trimming: 6 bases; junction bases outside the gene matches: 8.

This rearrangement joins TRBV2 to TRBJ2-2; the match to TRBD2 covers 14 bases. From germline, CDR1 is SNHLY and CDR2 FYNNEI. The CDR3 loop spans 17 amino acids. The J segment lost 2 bases and the V segment lost 5 bases, leaving 4 bases of the junction unmatched. CDR3 in amino acids: CASSSGLAGGNTGELFF. The CDR3 coding sequence is TGTGCCAGCAGTTCAGGACTAGCGGGGGGAAACACCGGGGAGCTGTTTTTT.

This clone has just a few counts. The chain joins TRBV3-1 (or the pseudogene TRBV3-2) to TRBJ2-5; D is uncertain. The CDR3 is 12 amino acids. V lost 2 bases and J lost 1, with 2 bases in between. Germline-derived CDR1 and CDR2 are LGHDT and YNNKEL (reference sequence). CDR3 nucleotides: TGTGCCAGCAGCCAAATCCAAGAGACCCAGTACTTC. It specifies CASSQIQETQYF.